The T cell receptor (beta chain) described here comes from a study of cytomegalovirus exposure and HLA in healthy donors. V dropped 0 bases and J dropped 5 bases, with 20 bases sitting between them. This CDR3 region has 17 residues. Germline CDR1 reads SGHRS; CDR2 reads YFSETQ. On this clone itself: Its antigen is unknown.

A multiplex PCR was run with 60 Vbeta primers and 13 Jbeta primers. The data were produced by immunoSEQ multiplex PCR, yet TCRdb's version contains in-frame clones alone and is incomplete. The table records about 160,000 clones, around 68% of them present only once. Overall study results and limits: A later look showed TCR association rates differing by HLA locus, highest for DRB1 and lowest for HLA-C. The study put 150 to 200 TCR beta chains on its list as cytomegalovirus-associated. In a later analysis, a missense DCLRE1C variant was linked to TCR beta V- and J-gene trimming. For most TCR beta V segments, an earlier analysis put the productive rate at about 90% or about 30% of the time.

This chain uses TRBV5-1 with TRBJ1-1; possibly TRBD1 for D (5 bases). The sequence derives from a woman between 40 and 55 years old in good health and CMV-seropositive. The sample comprised PBMCs. CDR3 loop: CASSLGRIATGDTEAFF. In DNA, the CDR3 is TGCGCCAGCAGCTTGGGCAGAATCGCAACAGGAGATACTGAAGCTTTCTTT.